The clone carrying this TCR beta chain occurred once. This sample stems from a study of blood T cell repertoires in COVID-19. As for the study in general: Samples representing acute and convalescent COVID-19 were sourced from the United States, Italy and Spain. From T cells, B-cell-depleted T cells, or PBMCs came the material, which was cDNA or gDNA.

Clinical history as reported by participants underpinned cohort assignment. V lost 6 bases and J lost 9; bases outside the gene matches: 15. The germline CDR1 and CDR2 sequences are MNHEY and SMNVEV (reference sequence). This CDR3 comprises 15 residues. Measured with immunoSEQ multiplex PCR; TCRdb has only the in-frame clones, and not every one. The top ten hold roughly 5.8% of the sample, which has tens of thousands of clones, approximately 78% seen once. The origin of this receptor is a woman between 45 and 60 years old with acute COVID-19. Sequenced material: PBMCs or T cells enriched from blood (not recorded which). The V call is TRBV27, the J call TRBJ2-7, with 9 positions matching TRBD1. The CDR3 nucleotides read TGTGCCAGCAGGGATTTAGGGACAGGGAAATTCGGGCAGTACTTC. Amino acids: CASRDLGTGKFGQYF.